This T cell receptor (beta chain) was captured by sequencing in a study of blood T cell repertoires in COVID-19. The overall study: Both acute and convalescent COVID-19 samples were obtained from the United States, Italy and Spain. PBMCs, B-cell-depleted T cells, or T cells provided the cDNA or gDNA that made up the material.

Per the original data handling: Amplification of reference gene primers provided the estimated nucleated cell counts. The protocol was immunoSEQ multiplex PCR, while the TCRdb copy is restricted to in-frame clones and leaves out a portion. V, J and clone size were drawn from that table, and D and trimming were deduced from the DNA. The sample includes 200,000 to 300,000 clones, 65% to 85% of them seen just once. The V and J ends lost 1 base and 2 bases, in that order; junction bases with no gene match: 2. The CDR3 is made up of 15 amino acids. CDR1 and CDR2 (germline): LNHNV, YYDKDF (reference sequence).

This clonotype originated in a woman in her forties who had recovered from COVID-19. The sequenced material came from peripheral blood. The chain links TRBV15 to TRBJ2-7; TRBD1 matches at 10 bases. The CDR3: CATSRGDRGTYEQYF. Written as DNA, the CDR3 is TGTGCCACCAGCAGAGGGGACAGGGGTACCTACGAGCAGTACTTC.